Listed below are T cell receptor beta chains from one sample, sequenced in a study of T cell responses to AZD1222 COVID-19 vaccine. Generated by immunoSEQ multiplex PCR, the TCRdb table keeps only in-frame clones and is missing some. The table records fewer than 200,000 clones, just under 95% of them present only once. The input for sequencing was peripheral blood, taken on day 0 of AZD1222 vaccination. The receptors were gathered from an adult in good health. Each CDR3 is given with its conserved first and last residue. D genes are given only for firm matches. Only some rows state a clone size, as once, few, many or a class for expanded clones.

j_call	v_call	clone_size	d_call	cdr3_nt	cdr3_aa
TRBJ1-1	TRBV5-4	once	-	TGTGCCAGCACCCCGGGGAGGAACACTGAAGCTTTCTTT	CASTPGRNTEAFF
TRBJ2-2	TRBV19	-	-	TGTGCCAGTAGTACCCGGGACGGATCGTACACCGGGGAGCTGTTTTTT	CASSTRDGSYTGELFF
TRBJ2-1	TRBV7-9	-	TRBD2	TGTGCCAGCAGCCTGACCGGGACTAGCAATGAGCAGTTCTTC	CASSLTGTSNEQFF
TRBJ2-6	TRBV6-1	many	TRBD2	TGTGCCAGCAGTGTTTCGGGGGGTTCTGGGGCCAACGTCCTGACTTTC	CASSVSGGSGANVLTF
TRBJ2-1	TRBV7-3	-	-	TGTGCCAGCAGCACAGATTACAATGAGCAGTTCTTC	CASSTDYNEQFF
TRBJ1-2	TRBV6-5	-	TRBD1	TGTGCCAGCAGTTACGGACTAAACAGGGGGAACTATGGCTACACCTTC	CASSYGLNRGNYGYTF
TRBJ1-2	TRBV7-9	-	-	TGTGCCAGCAGCTTAGTACAGGTCGATGGCTACACCTTC	CASSLVQVDGYTF
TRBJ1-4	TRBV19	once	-	TGTGCCAGTAGTCGGAACCGGGGAACTAATGAAAAACTGTTTTTT	CASSRNRGTNEKLFF
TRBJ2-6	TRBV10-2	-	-	TGCGCCAGCAGTGAGTGGGGGTACTCTGGGGCCAACGTCCTGACTTTC	CASSEWGYSGANVLTF
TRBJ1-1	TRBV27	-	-	TGTGCCAGCAGTTTAGGGGGAAACACTGAAGCTTTCTTT	CASSLGGNTEAFF
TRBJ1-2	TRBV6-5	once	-	TGTGCCAGCAAATCCGGGGAAGGCTACACCTTC	CASKSGEGYTF
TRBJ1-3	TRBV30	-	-	TGTGCCTGGAGTGTACTCGGCAGGAGCTCTGGAAACACCATATATTTT	CAWSVLGRSSGNTIYF